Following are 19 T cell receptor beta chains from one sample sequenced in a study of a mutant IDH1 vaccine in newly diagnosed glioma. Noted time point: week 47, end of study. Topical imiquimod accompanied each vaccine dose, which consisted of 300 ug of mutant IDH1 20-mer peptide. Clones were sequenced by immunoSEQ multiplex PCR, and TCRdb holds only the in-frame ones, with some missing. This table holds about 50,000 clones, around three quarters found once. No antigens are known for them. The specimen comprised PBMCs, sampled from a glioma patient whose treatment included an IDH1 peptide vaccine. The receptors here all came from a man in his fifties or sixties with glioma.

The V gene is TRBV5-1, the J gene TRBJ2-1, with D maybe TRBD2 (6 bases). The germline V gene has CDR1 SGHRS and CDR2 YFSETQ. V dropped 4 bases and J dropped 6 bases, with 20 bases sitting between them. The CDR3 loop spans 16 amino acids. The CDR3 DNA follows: TGCGCCAGCAGCGGATCCGGGAGCCCTTCGGCCAATGAGCAGTTCTTC. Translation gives CASSGSGSPSANEQFF.

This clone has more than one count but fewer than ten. The CDR3 nucleotides are TGTGCCAGCAGCTTAGCGCAAGGAAATGAGCAGTTCTTC. Its protein is CASSLAQGNEQFF. The chain couples TRBV7-9 to TRBJ2-1; no firm D call. V lost 0 bases to trimming and J lost 7 bases, with 7 bases between them. There are 13 residues in the CDR3. The V gene's germline CDR1 is SEHNR and CDR2 FQNEAQ (reference sequence).

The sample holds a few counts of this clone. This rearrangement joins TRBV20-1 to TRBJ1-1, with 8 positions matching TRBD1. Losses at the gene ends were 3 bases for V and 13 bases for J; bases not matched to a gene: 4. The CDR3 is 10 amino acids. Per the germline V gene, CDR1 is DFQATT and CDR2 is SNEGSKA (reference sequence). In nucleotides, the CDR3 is TGCAGTGCTAGGTTGGACAGGGTTTTCTTT. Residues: CSARLDRVFF.

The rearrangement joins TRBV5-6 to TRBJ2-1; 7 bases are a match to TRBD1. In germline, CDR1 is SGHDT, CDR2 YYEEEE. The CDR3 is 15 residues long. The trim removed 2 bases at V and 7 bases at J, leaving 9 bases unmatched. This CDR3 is CASSFFAQGWNEQFF. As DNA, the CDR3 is TGTGCCAGCAGCTTTTTCGCACAGGGGTGGAATGAGCAGTTCTTC.

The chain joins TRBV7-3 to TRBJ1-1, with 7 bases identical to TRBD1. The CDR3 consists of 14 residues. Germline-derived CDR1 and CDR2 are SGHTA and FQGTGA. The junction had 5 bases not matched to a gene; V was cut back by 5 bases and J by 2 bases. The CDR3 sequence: CASSPQGGNTEAFF. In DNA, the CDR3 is TGTGCCAGCAGCCCCCAGGGGGGAAACACTGAAGCTTTCTTT.

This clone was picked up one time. The CDR3 loop reads CASGWPQHF. The CDR3 DNA reads TGTGCCAGCGGGTGGCCCCAGCATTTT. This chain uses TRBV6-1 with TRBJ1-5; D not resolved. This CDR3 has 9 residues. Trimming removed 8 bases at V and 9 bases at J, with 5 bases between. CDR1 MNHNS and CDR2 SASEGT come from the germline V gene.

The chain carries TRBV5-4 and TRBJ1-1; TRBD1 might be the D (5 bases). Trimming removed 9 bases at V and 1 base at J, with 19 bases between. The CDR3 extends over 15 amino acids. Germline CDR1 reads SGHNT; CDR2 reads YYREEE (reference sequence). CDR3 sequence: CAKSYGPGRNTEAFF. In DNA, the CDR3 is TGTGCCAAGAGCTATGGTCCAGGGAGGAACACTGAAGCTTTCTTT.

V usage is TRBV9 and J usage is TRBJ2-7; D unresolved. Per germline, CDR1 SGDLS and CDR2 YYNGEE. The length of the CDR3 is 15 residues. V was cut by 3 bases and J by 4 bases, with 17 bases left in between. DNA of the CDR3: TGTGCCAGCAGCGAGGACCTCCGCACAGAATACGAGCAGTACTTC. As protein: CASSEDLRTEYEQYF.

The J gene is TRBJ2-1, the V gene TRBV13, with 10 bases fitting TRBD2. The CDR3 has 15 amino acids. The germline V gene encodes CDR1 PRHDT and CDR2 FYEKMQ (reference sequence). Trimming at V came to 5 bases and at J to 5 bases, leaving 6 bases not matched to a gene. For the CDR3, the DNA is TGTGCCAGCAGCCAGCGGGGGGGCTCACACAATGAGCAGTTCTTC. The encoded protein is CASSQRGGSHNEQFF.

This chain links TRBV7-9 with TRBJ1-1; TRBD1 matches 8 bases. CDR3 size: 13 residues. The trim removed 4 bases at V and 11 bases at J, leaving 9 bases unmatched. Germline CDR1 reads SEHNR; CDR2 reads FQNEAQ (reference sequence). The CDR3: CASSSQGQGDAFF. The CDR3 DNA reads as TGTGCCAGCAGCTCTCAAGGACAGGGAGACGCTTTCTTT.

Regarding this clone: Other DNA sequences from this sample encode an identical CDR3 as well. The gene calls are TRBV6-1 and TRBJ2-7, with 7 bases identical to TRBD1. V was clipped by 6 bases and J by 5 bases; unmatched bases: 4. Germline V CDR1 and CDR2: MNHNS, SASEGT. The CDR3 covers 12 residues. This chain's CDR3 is CASSPDRDEQYF. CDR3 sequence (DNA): TGTGCCAGCAGCCCAGACAGGGACGAGCAGTACTTC.

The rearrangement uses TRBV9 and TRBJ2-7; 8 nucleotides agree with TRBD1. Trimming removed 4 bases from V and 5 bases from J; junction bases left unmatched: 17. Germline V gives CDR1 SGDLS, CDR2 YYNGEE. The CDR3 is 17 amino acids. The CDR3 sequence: CASSSNPGGSSFHEQYF. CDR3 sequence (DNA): TGTGCCAGCAGCTCCAACCCAGGGGGCAGTTCGTTCCACGAGCAGTACTTC.

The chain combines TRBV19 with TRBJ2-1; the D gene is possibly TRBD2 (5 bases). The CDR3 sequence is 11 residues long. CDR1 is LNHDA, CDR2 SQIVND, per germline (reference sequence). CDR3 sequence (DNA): TGTGTCAGCCGGGGCTACAATGAGCAGTTCTTC. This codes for CVSRGYNEQFF.

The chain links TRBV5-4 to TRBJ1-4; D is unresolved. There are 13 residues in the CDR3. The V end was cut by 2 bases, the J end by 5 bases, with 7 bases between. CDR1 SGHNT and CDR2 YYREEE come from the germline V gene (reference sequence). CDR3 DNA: TGTGCCAGCAGCTTAGAATCCAATGAAAAACTGTTTTTT. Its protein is CASSLESNEKLFF.

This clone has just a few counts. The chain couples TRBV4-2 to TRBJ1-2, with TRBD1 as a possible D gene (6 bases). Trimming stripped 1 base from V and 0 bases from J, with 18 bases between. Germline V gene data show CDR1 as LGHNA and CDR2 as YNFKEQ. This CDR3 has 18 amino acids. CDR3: CASSQADSWTDSNYGYTF. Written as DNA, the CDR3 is TGTGCCAGCAGCCAAGCCGATTCTTGGACAGACTCTAACTATGGCTACACCTTC.

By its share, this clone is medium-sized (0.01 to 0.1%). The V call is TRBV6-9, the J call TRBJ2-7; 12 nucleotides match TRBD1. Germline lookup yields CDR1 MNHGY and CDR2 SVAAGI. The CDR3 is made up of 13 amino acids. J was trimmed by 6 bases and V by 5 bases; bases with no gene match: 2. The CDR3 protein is CASSGTGGVEQYF. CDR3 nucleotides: TGTGCCAGCAGTGGGACAGGGGGCGTCGAGCAGTACTTC.

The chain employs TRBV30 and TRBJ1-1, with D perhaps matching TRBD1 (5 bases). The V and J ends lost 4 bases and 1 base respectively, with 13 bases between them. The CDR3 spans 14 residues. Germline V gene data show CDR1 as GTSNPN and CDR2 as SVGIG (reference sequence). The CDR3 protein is CAWTVGGSNTEAFF. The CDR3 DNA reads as TGTGCCTGGACCGTGGGGGGGTCGAACACTGAAGCTTTCTTT.

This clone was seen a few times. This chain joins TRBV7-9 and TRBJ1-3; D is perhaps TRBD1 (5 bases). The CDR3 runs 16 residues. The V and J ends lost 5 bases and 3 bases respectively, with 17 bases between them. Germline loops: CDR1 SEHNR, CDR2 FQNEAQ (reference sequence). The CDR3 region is CASSITPGHFGNTIYF. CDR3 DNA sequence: TGTGCCAGCAGCATAACCCCAGGGCACTTTGGAAACACCATATATTTT.

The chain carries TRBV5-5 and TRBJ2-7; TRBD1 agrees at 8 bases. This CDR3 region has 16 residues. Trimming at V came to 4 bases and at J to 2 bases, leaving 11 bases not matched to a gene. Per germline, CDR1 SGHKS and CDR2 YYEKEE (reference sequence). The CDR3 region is CASSASTGGTTYEQYF. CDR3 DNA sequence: TGTGCCAGCAGCGCGTCAACAGGGGGGACGACCTACGAGCAGTACTTC.